The source of this T cell receptor beta chain is a study of blood T cell repertoires in COVID-19 (dated by TCRdb to 2018 to 2020). Some background on the complete study: Samples covering the acute and convalescent phases of COVID-19 were provided by collaborators in the United States, Italy and Spain. The material from the prospective study consisted of cDNA or gDNA derived from T cells, B-cell-depleted T cells, or PBMCs. Subjects who had been exposed to COVID-19, were actively infected with it, or had recovered from it provided the deeply sampled blood TCRbeta repertoires that made up the dataset. A freely available public database, intended as a resource for researchers studying the immune response to SARS-CoV-2, is where the repertoires were released. The samples were drawn from the first 160 participants of the ongoing ImmuneRACE study and from more than 1,000 subjects provided by 6 global collaborators. A de-identified subject ID, COVID-19 status, age in years and sex were almost always included in the sample metadata. Where HLA class I and class II types were available, the types were taken from metadata supplied by the sample provider, not from assay-based typing.

A note on this clone: Its antigen remains unidentified. Per-base quality was not reported, and no clone a single base away is much larger than it.

What the study reported, not specific to this receptor: Clinical and demographic metadata were provided uncurated, with the amount varying by source and participant.

In the prospective study, participants were roughly 18 to 89 years old, resided in about two dozen geographic areas of the United States, and were enrolled through a virtual design. Cohort assignment in the prospective study relied on participant-reported clinical history from a screening survey and a study questionnaire. In the prospective study, mobile phlebotomists collected whole blood, serum and a nasopharyngeal or oropharyngeal swab from each participant. Additional blood draws and questionnaires over a 2-month period could optionally be provided by prospective study participants. Before DNA extraction, prospective study blood samples were shipped either frozen or at room temperature. TCRbeta CDR3 regions were amplified from genomic DNA by means of the immunoSEQ Assay, a bias-controlled multiplex PCR. The study's own analysis went as follows. The number of nucleated cells in each sample was estimated from the amplification of reference gene primers within the assay. Sequence reads were collapsed and filtered to measure the absolute abundance of every unique TCRbeta CDR3 rearrangement. For each sample, productive Simpson clonality was calculated as the square root of Simpson's diversity index across productive rearrangements. Here the immuneACCESS table is served through TCRdb, limited to in-frame sequences with V and J called. Missing clones are a known gap in these copies; in checked studies unresolved V genes cover under half, and the rest lacks a known reason. V, J and clone size reflect that table, while D and trimming were determined from the DNA. The sample yields hundreds of thousands of clones; more than 75% were counted once. Around 4.7% of the sample goes to the ten largest clones.

In the germline V gene, CDR1 corresponds to KGHSH and CDR2 to LQKENI. The CDR3 holds 18 amino acids from the cysteine to the phenylalanine. Of the read, only the CDR3 DNA is kept; its 54 bases are in frame from base 1. V loses 6 bases at its end and J loses 0 bases; junction bases beyond the gene matches: 11. Sample: PBMCs or T cells enriched from blood (not recorded which). This TCR was sampled from a man between 25 and 39 years old with acute COVID-19. The receptor chain draws on TRBV18 and TRBJ2-6; 7 nucleotides in the junction match TRBD1. The DNA reads TGTGCCAGCTCCCCTAAGGGACAGCTTGTCTCTGGGGCCAACGTCCTGACTTTC. Translated, this gives CASSPKGQLVSGANVLTF.